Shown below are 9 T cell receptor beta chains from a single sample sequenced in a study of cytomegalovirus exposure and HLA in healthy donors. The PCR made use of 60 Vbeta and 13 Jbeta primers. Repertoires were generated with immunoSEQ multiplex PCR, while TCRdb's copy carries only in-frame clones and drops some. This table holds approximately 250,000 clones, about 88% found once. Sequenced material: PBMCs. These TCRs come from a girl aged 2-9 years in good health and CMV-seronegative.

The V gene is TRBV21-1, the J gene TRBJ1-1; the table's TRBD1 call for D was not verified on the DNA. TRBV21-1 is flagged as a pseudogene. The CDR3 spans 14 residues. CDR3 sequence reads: CASSKEMADKEAFF. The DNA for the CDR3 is TGTGCCAGCAGCAAAGAGATGGCAGATAAGGAAGCTTTCTTT.

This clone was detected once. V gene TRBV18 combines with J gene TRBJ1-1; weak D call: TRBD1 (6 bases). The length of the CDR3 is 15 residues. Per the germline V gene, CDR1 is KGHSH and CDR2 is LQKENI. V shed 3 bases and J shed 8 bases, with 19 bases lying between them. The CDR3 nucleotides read TGTGCCAGCTCACCTTCAACCGGGACACCGCTCGAAGCTTTCTTT. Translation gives CASSPSTGTPLEAFF.

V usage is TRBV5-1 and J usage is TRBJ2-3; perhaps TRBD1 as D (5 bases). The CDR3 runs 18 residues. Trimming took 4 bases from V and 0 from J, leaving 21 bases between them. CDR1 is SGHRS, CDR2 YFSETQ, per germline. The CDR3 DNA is TGCGCCAGCAGCCTGGGCTGGGGCCGTCTTACTAGCACAGATACGCAGTATTTT. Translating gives CASSLGWGRLTSTDTQYF.

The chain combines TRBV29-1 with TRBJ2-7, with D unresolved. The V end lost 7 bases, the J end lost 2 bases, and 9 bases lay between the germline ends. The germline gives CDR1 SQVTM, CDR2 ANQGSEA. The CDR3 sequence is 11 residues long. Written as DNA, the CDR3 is TGCAGCGCTAAGATCCCCTACGAGCAGTACTTC. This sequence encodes CSAKIPYEQYF.

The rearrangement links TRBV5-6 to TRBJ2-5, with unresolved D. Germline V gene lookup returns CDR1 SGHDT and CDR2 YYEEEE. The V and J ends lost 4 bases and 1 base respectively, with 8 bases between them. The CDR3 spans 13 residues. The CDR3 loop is CASSPNPQETQYF. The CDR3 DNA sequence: TGTGCCAGCAGCCCTAACCCCCAAGAGACCCAGTACTTC.

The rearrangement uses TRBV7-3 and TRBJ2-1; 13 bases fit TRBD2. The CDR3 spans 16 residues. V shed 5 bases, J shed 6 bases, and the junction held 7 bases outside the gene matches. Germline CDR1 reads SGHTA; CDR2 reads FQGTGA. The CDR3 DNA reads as TGTGCCAGCAGCACAAACGGACTAGCGGGGGCCAATGAGCAGTTCTTC. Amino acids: CASSTNGLAGANEQFF.

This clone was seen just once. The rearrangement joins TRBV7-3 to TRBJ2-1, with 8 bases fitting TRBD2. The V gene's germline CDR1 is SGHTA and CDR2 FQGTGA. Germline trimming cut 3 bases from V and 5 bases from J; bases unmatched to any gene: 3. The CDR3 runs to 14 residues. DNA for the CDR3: TGTGCCAGCAGCTTCGGGGGGGCCCACAATGAGCAGTTCTTC. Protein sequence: CASSFGGAHNEQFF.

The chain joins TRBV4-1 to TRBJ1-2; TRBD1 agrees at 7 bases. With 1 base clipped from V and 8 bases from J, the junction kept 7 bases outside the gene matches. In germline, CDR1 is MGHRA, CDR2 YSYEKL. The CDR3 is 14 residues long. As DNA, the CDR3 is TGCGCCAGCAGCCAAGGGGGACAGAGCCGGGGCTACACCTTC. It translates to CASSQGGQSRGYTF.

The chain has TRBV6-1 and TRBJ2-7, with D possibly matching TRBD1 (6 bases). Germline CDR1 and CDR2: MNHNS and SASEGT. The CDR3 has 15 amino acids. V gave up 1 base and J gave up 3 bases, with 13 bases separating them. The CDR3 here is CASSEGTESFYEQYF. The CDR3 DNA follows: TGTGCCAGCAGTGAAGGGACAGAGTCTTTCTACGAGCAGTACTTC.